This TCR beta chain was recorded in a study of blood T cell repertoires in COVID-19. How the authors handled the data: Amplification from reference gene primers served as the basis for estimated nucleated cell counts. Libraries were prepared by immunoSEQ multiplex PCR; TCRdb keeps only in-frame clonotypes and omits some of them. The V and J calls and clone size are taken from that table; D and trimming were inferred from the DNA. The sample lists 180,000 or so clones, 87% occurring once. This clone was seen more than once but under ten times. This CDR3 comprises 15 residues. The V gene's germline CDR1 is ENHRY and CDR2 SYGVKD. With V trimmed by 10 bases and J by 4 bases, 12 bases remained unmatched.

Sequenced sample: peripheral blood. This receptor was taken from a woman aged 50 to 60 with acute or convalescent COVID-19. The gene calls are TRBV10-3 and TRBJ1-4, with 7 bases fitting TRBD1. The CDR3 loop is CATKKQGTVNEKLFF. In DNA form, the CDR3 reads TGTGCCACCAAAAAACAGGGGACGGTTAATGAAAAACTGTTTTTT.